This passage covers 8 T cell receptor beta chains from one sample sequenced in a study of OX40 agonist ivuxolimab in advanced cancers. Sequenced by immunoSEQ multiplex PCR; TCRdb stores in-frame clones only, minus some. Of 25,000 to 35,000 clones in the sample, about three quarters were seen once. Sequencing was performed on CD4+ or CD8+ T cells sorted from blood, taken in a trial of the OX40 agonist ivuxolimab. The receptors shown here come from an adult with an advanced solid tumor such as melanoma, head and neck, liver or kidney cancer.

This clone has a single count. The chain employs TRBV10-3 and TRBJ2-5; perhaps TRBD2 as D (5 bases). CDR3 size: 12 residues. V shed 5 bases and J shed 5 bases, with 9 bases lying between them. Germline V gene data show CDR1 as ENHRY and CDR2 as SYGVKD. CDR3 coding DNA: TGTGCCATCAGTCCTAGCCGTGAGACCCAGTACTTC. This translates into CAISPSRETQYF.

In DNA form, the CDR3 reads TGTGCCAGCAGCTTTCCGTTACACAGAGAAGCTTTCTTT. Protein product: CASSFPLHREAFF. The rearrangement uses TRBV11-2 and TRBJ1-1; no clear D. CDR3 size: 13 residues. V lost 3 bases, J lost 8 bases, and 13 bases lay in between. Germline assignment: CDR1 SGHAT and CDR2 FQNNGV.

Concerning this clone itself: This sample also contains other DNA sequences that code for the same CDR3. The chain has TRBV18 and TRBJ1-3; 7 positions agree with TRBD1. The trim removed 4 bases at V and 0 bases at J, leaving 6 bases unmatched. The CDR3 loop spans 16 amino acids. Germline CDR1 reads KGHSH; CDR2 reads LQKENI. The CDR3 sequence is CASSRGGPSSGNTIYF. The CDR3, as DNA: TGTGCCAGCTCACGAGGGGGCCCCAGCTCTGGAAACACCATATATTTT.

The rearrangement links TRBV12-5 to TRBJ2-3; no firm D call. The CDR3 runs 14 residues. V was clipped by 1 base and J by 4 bases, with 9 bases between them. Germline lookup yields CDR1 LGHNT and CDR2 FRNRAP. CDR3 loop: CASGLGLQSDTQYF. The CDR3 bases are TGTGCTAGTGGTTTGGGCCTACAGTCAGATACGCAGTATTTT.

The chain recombines TRBV10-2 with TRBJ2-7; D might be TRBD1 or TRBD2, each matching 6 bases. V was cut by 7 bases and J by 6 bases, with 13 bases left in between. Germline assignment: CDR1 WSHSY and CDR2 SAAADI. The CDR3 has 12 amino acids. This CDR3 reads CASTAGEAEQYF. The CDR3 DNA follows: TGCGCCAGCACGGCAGGGGAGGCCGAGCAGTACTTC.

The CDR3 DNA sequence: TGTGCCAGCAGCCAAGCAGGGACTAGCGAGGGTACGCAGTATTTT. As protein: CASSQAGTSEGTQYF. The chain employs TRBV4-2 and TRBJ2-3; TRBD2 matches at 10 bases. From germline, CDR1 is LGHNA and CDR2 YNFKEQ. The CDR3 consists of 15 residues. V shed 1 base, J shed 8 bases, and the junction held 6 bases outside the gene matches.

The rearrangement uses TRBV19 and TRBJ1-5; D is perhaps TRBD1 (6 bases). Trimming stripped 6 bases from V and 7 bases from J, with 13 bases between. The CDR3 runs to 13 residues. Germline-derived CDR1 and CDR2 are LNHDA and SQIVND (reference sequence). The CDR3 reads CASRSEGGQPQHF. The CDR3 DNA follows: TGTGCCAGTAGGTCTGAAGGGGGACAGCCCCAGCATTTT.

The chain combines TRBV5-1 with TRBJ1-5; the match to TRBD1 covers 7 bases. There are 15 residues in the CDR3. Germline V gene data show CDR1 as SGHRS and CDR2 as YFSETQ. Trimming removed 2 bases from V and 0 bases from J; junction bases left unmatched: 2. CDR3 loop: CASSFAGGSNQPQHF. The CDR3 DNA reads TGCGCCAGCAGCTTTGCAGGGGGTAGCAATCAGCCCCAGCATTTT.